These 21 T cell receptor beta chains were all obtained from the same sample, sequenced in a study of Ad26.COV2.S vaccination and SARS-CoV-2 variants. Sequencing was performed with immunoSEQ multiplex PCR; in TCRdb, only in-frame clones are kept and a portion is missing. The data show 400,000 to 500,000 clones, roughly 89% seen once. Treatment denoted: over 15 received Ad26.COV2.S at low or high dose, single or two shots; roughly five received placebo; per-sample allocation not given. Collection of the samples took place on day 63 after the first injection of vaccine or placebo. The specimen was peripheral blood, collected in a trial of Ad26.COV2.S vaccine versus placebo. The receptors were gathered from a person aged 18 to 59 who received the Ad26.COV2.S COVID-19 vaccine or a placebo.

The chain combines TRBV4-1 with TRBJ1-2; D is possibly TRBD1 (5 bases). The V end lost 0 bases, the J end lost 0 bases, and 11 bases lay between the germline ends. This CDR3 has 16 residues. CDR1 and CDR2 from the germline V gene are MGHRA and YSYEKL. DNA for the CDR3: TGCGCCAGCAGCCAAGATCCACCAGGGACTAACTATGGCTACACCTTC. Amino acid sequence: CASSQDPPGTNYGYTF.

The chain employs TRBV5-1 and TRBJ2-2, with D unclear. Between the trimmed V and J ends, which lost 5 bases and 6 bases, there was a span of 8 bases. The CDR3 runs to 12 residues. Looked up from germline, CDR1 is SGHRS and CDR2 is YFSETQ. This chain's CDR3 is CASRPSAGELFF. The DNA for the CDR3 is TGCGCCAGCAGGCCCTCGGCCGGGGAGCTGTTTTTT.

The chain carries TRBV7-3 and TRBJ2-1; D not resolved. V was trimmed by 2 bases and J by 3 bases, leaving 8 bases between them. From germline, CDR1 is SGHTA and CDR2 FQGTGA. This CDR3 spans 14 amino acids. CDR3 DNA: TGTGCCAGCAGCTTAGAGGCTGTCTACAATGAGCAGTTCTTC. Its translation: CASSLEAVYNEQFF.

This clone was detected only once. The DNA for the CDR3 is TGTGCCAGCAGTGAACCCGTTCAGGATAGATATGGCTACACCTTC. Translated, it gives CASSEPVQDRYGYTF. This chain connects TRBV6-1 to TRBJ1-2; D is ambiguous. The CDR3 is made up of 15 amino acids. Trimming shortened V by 2 bases and J by 5 bases, and 15 bases separated the two germline ends. Germline values: CDR1 MNHNS, CDR2 SASEGT.

The chain joins TRBV2 to TRBJ2-5, with TRBD2 as a possible D gene (7 bases). Trimming left V 2 bases short and J 5 bases short, with 12 bases between. Germline CDR1 is SNHLY and CDR2 is FYNNEI. The CDR3 spans 14 residues. Written as DNA, the CDR3 is TGTGCCAGCAGTGAATACGGCGGGGGCGAGACCCAGTACTTC. Protein product: CASSEYGGGETQYF.

The chain recombines TRBV9 with TRBJ2-5, with 9 positions matching TRBD2. This CDR3 spans 15 amino acids. J was trimmed by 5 bases and V by 0 bases; bases with no gene match: 5. Germline CDR1 SGDLS, CDR2 YYNGEE. The CDR3 DNA is TGTGCCAGCAGCGTAGAAGGACTAGCGTACGAGACCCAGTACTTC. Protein product: CASSVEGLAYETQYF.

The CDR3 DNA reads as TGTGCCAGCAGCCAAGCCACAGGAGGCAATGAGCAGTTCTTC. It translates to CASSQATGGNEQFF. The chain has TRBV4-2 and TRBJ2-1, with D possibly called TRBD1 or TRBD2 (5 bases each). The V end was cut by 1 base, the J end by 6 bases, with 10 bases between. The CDR3 consists of 14 residues. Germline CDR1 and CDR2: LGHNA and YNFKEQ.

This chain joins TRBV2 and TRBJ2-2; 7 nucleotides line up with TRBD1. The junction had 9 bases not matched to a gene; V was cut back by 3 bases and J by 5 bases. This CDR3 is 16 amino acids long. Germline-derived CDR1 and CDR2 are SNHLY and FYNNEI. DNA for the CDR3: TGTGCCAGCAGTGACCTCCAGGGGGAAGGGACCGGGGAGCTGTTTTTT. Its translation: CASSDLQGEGTGELFF.

The rearrangement uses TRBV19 and TRBJ2-2, with 7 bases matching TRBD1. Germline values: CDR1 LNHDA, CDR2 SQIVND (reference sequence). V lost 8 bases and J lost 7; bases outside the gene matches: 16. The CDR3 extends over 16 amino acids. CDR3 nucleotides: TGTGCCAGTTCTCACTTCCGGGACAGTTCTTTCGGGGAGCTGTTTTTT. This translates into CASSHFRDSSFGELFF.

The V and J genes are TRBV11-2 and TRBJ2-1, with 9 nucleotides matching TRBD1. The CDR3 extends over 18 amino acids. The V gene's germline CDR1 is SGHAT and CDR2 FQNNGV. Losses at the gene ends were 1 base for V and 9 bases for J; bases not matched to a gene: 16. The CDR3 here is CASSLVFPRDRDRVEQFF. Written as DNA, the CDR3 is TGTGCCAGCAGCTTAGTATTCCCGCGGGACAGGGATCGGGTTGAGCAGTTCTTC. The full variable domain, its missing parts supplied by reference TRBV11-2 and TRBJ2-1, is EAGVAQSPRYKIIEKRQSVAFWCNPISGHATLYWYQQILGQGPKLLIQFQNNGVVDDSQLPKDRFSAERLKGVDSTLKIQPAKLEDSAVYLCASSLVFPRDRDRVEQFFGPGTRLTVL.

J is TRBJ1-2 and V is TRBV5-4; TRBD1 is a possible D gene (5 bases). The CDR3 spans 14 residues. In germline, CDR1 is SGHNT, CDR2 YYREEE (reference sequence). V lost 4 bases and J 1 base, leaving 11 bases between the germline ends. The CDR3 reads CASSRDLFNYGYTF. Written as DNA, the CDR3 is TGTGCCAGCAGCCGGGACCTCTTTAACTATGGCTACACCTTC.

V is TRBV9 and J is TRBJ2-7; D ambiguous. V was cut by 0 bases and J by 5 bases, with 6 bases left in between. The CDR3 covers 12 residues. The germline gives CDR1 SGDLS, CDR2 YYNGEE. The CDR3: CASSVGEDEQYV. Written as DNA, the CDR3 is TGTGCCAGCAGCGTAGGCGAGGACGAGCAGTACGTC.

The rearrangement uses TRBV28 and TRBJ2-2, with D possibly matching TRBD2 (6 bases). V was pared by 6 bases and J by 5 bases, with 16 bases between. The CDR3 contains 15 residues. CDR1 and CDR2 (germline): MDHEN, SYDVKM. CDR3 region: CASRTTSLITGELFF. The DNA for the CDR3 is TGTGCCAGCAGAACCACTAGCCTAATAACCGGGGAGCTGTTTTTT.

The gene calls are TRBV5-1 and TRBJ2-7, with 8 bases that match TRBD1. There are 15 residues in the CDR3. Trimming took 5 bases from V and 5 from J; bases not matched to a gene: 12. Per the germline V gene, CDR1 is SGHRS and CDR2 is YFSETQ. For the CDR3, the DNA is TGCGCCAGCAGTTCCGCGGACAGGGCGACCAACGAGCAGTACTTC. Translated: CASSSADRATNEQYF.

In regard to this clone: One junction end disagrees with the germline gene, perhaps due to a read error. The chain has TRBV30 and TRBJ2-3; the D gene could be TRBD1 or TRBD2 (5 bases each). CDR3 length equals 16 residues. Germline CDR1 and CDR2: GTSNPN and SVGIG (reference sequence). CDR3 nucleotide sequence: TGTGCCAGGAGACCTAAAACGAGGGGTTGGACAGATACGCAGTATTTT. Protein sequence: CARRPKTRGWTDTQYF.

This clone is a singleton in its sample. This chain joins TRBV2 and TRBJ2-1, with no clear D. Deletions cut 3 bases from V and 5 bases from J, with 8 bases between. The germline V gene has CDR1 SNHLY and CDR2 FYNNEI. The CDR3 is 13 amino acids. The CDR3 DNA reads TGTGCCAGCAGTGAGAACAGAGACAATGAGCAGTTCTTC. Amino acids: CASSENRDNEQFF.

The chain joins TRBV15 to TRBJ2-1, with 8 bases matching TRBD2. CDR3 length: 17 amino acids. Trimming at V came to 3 bases and at J to 9 bases, leaving 16 bases not matched to a gene. Germline V gives CDR1 LNHNV, CDR2 YYDKDF (reference sequence). CDR3 amino acids: CATSRTADQAGRGEQFF. In nucleotides, the CDR3 is TGTGCCACCAGCAGGACCGCGGATCAGGCCGGGAGGGGTGAGCAGTTCTTC.

This chain links TRBV7-6 with TRBJ2-5, with D perhaps TRBD1 (6 bases). From germline, CDR1 is SGHVS and CDR2 FNYEAQ. This CDR3 contains 18 residues. Trimming took off 5 bases at V and 4 bases at J, with 26 bases between the two ends. The CDR3 loop is CASSDPQGVGHHGETQYF. The CDR3 nucleotides are TGTGCCAGCAGCGACCCACAGGGAGTCGGCCACCACGGAGAGACCCAGTACTTC.

This CDR3 reads CASSFQGFNTEAFF. CDR3 sequence (DNA): TGCGCCAGCAGCTTTCAAGGGTTCAACACTGAAGCTTTCTTT. The V call is TRBV5-1, the J call TRBJ1-1; D is undetermined. The CDR3 loop spans 14 amino acids. V was trimmed by 2 bases and J by 2 bases, leaving 10 bases between them. The germline gives CDR1 SGHRS, CDR2 YFSETQ.

Only one count was recorded for this clone. The CDR3 nucleotides are TGTGCCACCAGCCCAGCGGCTGGGCCCCAGCATTTT. Amino acid sequence: CATSPAAGPQHF. The V gene is TRBV24-1, the J gene TRBJ1-5; D ambiguous. The CDR3 has 12 amino acids. The V end lost 7 bases, the J end lost 9 bases, and 12 bases lay between the germline ends. Germline CDR1 reads KGHDR; CDR2 reads SFDVKD.

The V call is TRBV2, the J call TRBJ1-1, with D unclear. V was trimmed by 7 bases and J by 6 bases, leaving 18 bases between them. The CDR3 consists of 14 residues. Germline CDR1 SNHLY, CDR2 FYNNEI. The CDR3 spells CASNRGGVGAEAFF. CDR3 bases: TGTGCCAGCAATCGGGGTGGGGTCGGAGCTGAAGCTTTCTTT.